One sample yielded the 22 T cell receptor beta chains listed below, sequenced in a study of regulatory T cells in long-lasting Graves disease. Time point specified: newly diagnosed GD, antithyroid drugs for less than 3 months. Isolated PBMC RNA provided the starting material for the TCR library. Libraries of TCR beta came from iRepertoire HTBI primers plus Arm-PCR of CDR3 regions. TCRdb called the multiplex PCR reads again in MiXCR, with one record for every CDR3 protein. The repertoire holds 450,000 to 500,000 distinct CDR3 sequences, with 15% to 20% as singletons. The same data also contributed to another study, on T cells in Graves' hyperthyroidism and ophthalmopathy.

The material was peripheral blood mononuclear cells (PBMCs), obtained at new diagnosis, from a patient treated with antithyroid drugs. These TCRs come from a man in his forties with Graves disease.

The V call is TRBV19, the J call TRBJ2-3, with D perhaps matching TRBD2 (6 bases). Germline CDR1 reads LNHDA; CDR2 reads SQIVND (reference sequence). Trimming took 6 bases from V and 3 from J, leaving 10 bases between them. The length of the CDR3 is 13 residues. The CDR3 spells CASSMTSTDTQYF. The CDR3 nucleotides read TGTGCCAGTAGCATGACTAGTACAGATACGCAGTATTTT. The variable domain in full, completed from reference TRBV19 and TRBJ2-3, reads DGGITQSPKYLFRKEGQNVTLSCEQNLNHDAMYWYRQDPGQGLRLIYYSQIVNDFQKGDIAEGYSVSREKKESFPLTVTSAQKNPTAFYLCASSMTSTDTQYFGPGTRLTVL.

This clonotype occurred many times. In DNA form, the CDR3 reads TGTGCCAGCAGCTTTTTGGTAACAGATACGCAGTATTTT. It translates to CASSFLVTDTQYF. The V gene is TRBV11-2, the J gene TRBJ2-3; D is ambiguous. This CDR3 is 13 amino acids long. From germline, CDR1 is SGHAT and CDR2 FQNNGV. V lost 3 bases to trimming and J lost 3 bases, with 7 bases between them.

J is TRBJ2-3 and V is TRBV5-1, with D uncertain. CDR1 SGHRS and CDR2 YFSETQ come from the germline V gene. The CDR3 consists of 12 residues. V lost 0 bases and J 7 bases, leaving 6 bases between the germline ends. CDR3 in amino acids: CASSLAENTQYF. CDR3 DNA sequence: TGCGCCAGCAGCTTGGCCGAGAATACGCAGTATTTT.

With regard to this clonotype: The junction departs from germline at one end; a sequencing error may be responsible. This chain links TRBV20-1 with TRBJ2-1; TRBD1 agrees at 7 bases. The germline V gene encodes CDR1 DFQATT and CDR2 SNEGSKA (reference sequence). The CDR3 is 13 residues long. The CDR3 sequence is CSARDSPYNKQFF. In DNA form, the CDR3 reads TGCAGTGCTCGGGACAGCCCATACAATAAGCAGTTCTTC.

This clonotype has just a few counts. V and J are TRBV29-1 and TRBJ1-1; a weak D match, TRBD1 (5 bases). This CDR3 has 16 residues. Germline CDR1 reads SQVTM; CDR2 reads ANQGSEA. Trimming pared 5 bases from V and 1 base from J, leaving 20 bases between. The CDR3 sequence is CSVTKGQGWENTEAFF. The CDR3 nucleotides read TGCAGCGTTACGAAGGGGCAGGGATGGGAGAACACTGAAGCTTTCTTT.

This clonotype was seen repeatedly, ten times or more. V is TRBV28 and J is TRBJ2-3, with D possibly being TRBD1 (6 bases). Looked up from germline, CDR1 is MDHEN and CDR2 is SYDVKM. The CDR3 contains 14 residues. V shed 6 bases and J shed 3 bases, with 13 bases lying between them. CDR3 amino acids: CASRQPGQTDTQYF. As DNA, the CDR3 is TGTGCCAGCAGGCAACCTGGACAGACAGATACGCAGTATTTT.

V gene TRBV28 combines with J gene TRBJ2-2; a weak D match, TRBD1 (6 bases). CDR1 is MDHEN and CDR2 is SYDVKM in the germline V gene. This CDR3 comprises 13 residues. V dropped 8 bases and J dropped 8 bases, with 15 bases sitting between them. Here the CDR3 DNA reads TGTGCCAGCCAAAAAACAGGGTGGGGGGAGCTGTTTTTT. It encodes CASQKTGWGELFF.

This clonotype was observed many times. The chain employs TRBV11-2 and TRBJ1-6, with unresolved D. The CDR3 has 13 residues. Looked up from germline, CDR1 is SGHAT and CDR2 is FQNNGV. Trimming removed 2 bases at V and 14 bases at J, with 13 bases between. The CDR3 coding sequence is TGTGCCAGCAGCTTAACAGCGTGGGGTTCCCTCCACTTT. This translates into CASSLTAWGSLHF. The variable domain in full, with the rest retrieved from reference TRBV11-2 and TRBJ1-6, is EAGVAQSPRYKIIEKRQSVAFWCNPISGHATLYWYQQILGQGPKLLIQFQNNGVVDDSQLPKDRFSAERLKGVDSTLKIQPAKLEDSAVYLCASSLTAWGSLHFGNGTRLTVT.

This clonotype came up many times. The rearrangement uses TRBV30 and TRBJ2-3; D gene unclear. CDR1 is GTSNPN and CDR2 is SVGIG in the germline V gene (reference sequence). The CDR3 is made up of 15 amino acids. Trimming took off 0 bases at V and 0 bases at J, with 10 bases between the two ends. CDR3 residues: CAWSVGALSTDTQYF. As DNA, the CDR3 is TGTGCCTGGAGTGTCGGTGCGCTAAGCACAGATACGCAGTATTTT. The full variable domain, completed using reference TRBV30 and TRBJ2-3, is SQTIHQWPATLVQPVGSPLSLECTVEGTSNPNLYWYRQAAGRGLQLLFYSVGIGQISSEVPQNLSASRPQDRQFILSSKKLLLSDSGFYLCAWSVGALSTDTQYFGPGTRLTVL.

This clonotype was detected many times. The CDR3 DNA is TGTGCCAGCAGTATAACGGAAGCGGACGGTGGGGATACGCAGTATTTT. Translating gives CASSITEADGGDTQYF. The J gene is TRBJ2-3, the V gene TRBV28; tentatively, D is TRBD2 (5 bases). There are 16 residues in the CDR3. V was shortened by 5 bases and J by 6 bases, with 21 bases between the two germline ends. CDR1 is MDHEN, CDR2 SYDVKM, per germline.

The table lists this clonotype with a few counts. This sequence joins TRBV15 and TRBJ1-4; unclear D gene. Per the germline V gene, CDR1 is LNHNV and CDR2 is YYDKDF (reference sequence). CDR3 size: 16 residues. Deletions cut 0 bases from V and 8 bases from J, with 16 bases between. The CDR3 sequence: CATSRDRAAGYEKLFF. CDR3 coding DNA: TGTGCCACCAGCAGAGATCGGGCGGCGGGATACGAAAAACTGTTTTTT.

Many counts were recorded for this clonotype. The J gene is TRBJ2-1, the V gene TRBV24-1; possibly TRBD2 for D (5 bases). The CDR3 is made up of 16 amino acids. V was pared by 1 base and J by 5 bases, with 14 bases between. CDR1 KGHDR and CDR2 SFDVKD come from the germline V gene. In DNA, the CDR3 is TGTGCCACCAGTGATTTTAGGACGGGAACCAACAATGAGCAGTTCTTC. Encoded protein: CATSDFRTGTNNEQFF.

This clonotype was recorded at least ten times. V usage is TRBV5-1 and J usage is TRBJ1-1; 7 bases match TRBD1. This CDR3 is 15 amino acids long. Germline values: CDR1 SGHRS, CDR2 YFSETQ. Unmatched junction bases numbered 7, after V lost 4 bases and J lost 1 base. CDR3 bases: TGCGCCAGCAGCCCGACAGGGTACGGGAACACTGAAGCTTTCTTT. Protein product: CASSPTGYGNTEAFF.

V and J are TRBV9 and TRBJ2-3; D call uncertain. V was pared by 0 bases and J by 4 bases, with 9 bases between. Germline CDR1 SGDLS, CDR2 YYNGEE. The CDR3 loop spans 14 amino acids. Here the CDR3 reads CASSVDPAPDTQYF. CDR3 DNA: TGTGCCAGCAGCGTAGACCCGGCTCCAGATACGCAGTATTTT.

V gene TRBV28 combines with J gene TRBJ2-1; D tentatively reads TRBD1 or TRBD2 (5 bases each). This CDR3 contains 14 residues. CDR1 is MDHEN and CDR2 is SYDVKM in the germline V gene. Trimming took off 4 bases at V and 4 bases at J, with 11 bases between the two ends. The CDR3 here is CASSSGALYNEQFF. Written as DNA, the CDR3 is TGTGCCAGCAGTTCCGGGGCCCTTTACAATGAGCAGTTCTTC.

This clonotype was seen a few times. The rearrangement joins TRBV6-1 to TRBJ2-7; D is unclear. From germline, CDR1 is MNHNS and CDR2 SASEGT. This CDR3 is 12 amino acids long. Deletions cut 3 bases from V and 5 bases from J, with 8 bases between. DNA for the CDR3: TGTGCCAGCAGTGACACTTCCCACGAGCAGTACTTC. It encodes CASSDTSHEQYF.

The CDR3 coding sequence is TGTGCCGGGCAGACAGGGAGGGGTGAAAAACTGTTTTTT. Translated, it gives CAGQTGRGEKLFF. The chain is built from TRBV6-1 and TRBJ1-4; TRBD1 matches at 7 bases. This CDR3 has 13 residues. CDR1 is MNHNS and CDR2 is SASEGT in the germline V gene. J lost 7 bases, V lost 11 bases, and 10 bases had no gene match.

This clonotype was observed at least ten times. The CDR3 DNA follows: TGTGCCAGCATTCCGGGACAGGGACGTTCGGGAACTGAAGCTTTCTTT. It encodes CASIPGQGRSGTEAFF. This chain joins TRBV6-2 or TRBV6-3 and TRBJ1-1; TRBD1 matches at 9 bases. The CDR3 contains 16 residues. J gave up 5 bases and V 7 bases, and 14 bases lay outside the gene matches. The germline V gene has CDR1 MNHEY and CDR2 SVGEGT.

The chain uses TRBV24-1 and TRBJ1-1, with TRBD1 matching over 9 bases. This CDR3 has 15 amino acids. Unmatched junction bases numbered 10, after V lost 4 bases and J lost 8 bases. Germline V gene data show CDR1 as KGHDR and CDR2 as SFDVKD. CDR3 sequence (DNA): TGTGCCACCAGTGACTCAGCTGGGACAGGGTTGGAAGCTTTCTTT. It encodes CATSDSAGTGLEAFF.

The gene calls are TRBV7-2 and TRBJ2-2; D is possibly TRBD2 (5 bases). Germline V CDR1 and CDR2: SGHTA, FQGNSA. This CDR3 is 16 amino acids long. Trimming took off 2 bases at V and 3 bases at J, with 13 bases between the two ends. CDR3 DNA sequence: TGTGCCAGCAGCTTAAGGAGCGGACCATACACCGGGGAGCTGTTTTTT. Translation: CASSLRSGPYTGELFF.

V and J are TRBV2 and TRBJ2-7, with D possibly being TRBD1 (5 bases). This CDR3 region has 12 residues. V was trimmed by 7 bases and J by 3 bases, leaving 10 bases between them. Germline CDR1 reads SNHLY; CDR2 reads FYNNEI. CDR3 in amino acids: CASIDSYYEQYF. The CDR3 DNA reads as TGTGCCAGCATCGACAGTTACTACGAGCAGTACTTC.

Only a few counts were recorded for this clonotype. This rearrangement joins TRBV14 to TRBJ2-7; 9 bases align to TRBD2. Germline V gene lookup returns CDR1 SGHDN and CDR2 FVKESK. The CDR3 runs to 15 residues. After removal of 8 bases from V and 3 bases from J, the junction contained 11 bases not matched to a gene. CDR3 nucleotide sequence: TGTGCCAGCTCCCCCCACATACTAGCGGGCTACGAGCAGTACTTC. Its translation: CASSPHILAGYEQYF.